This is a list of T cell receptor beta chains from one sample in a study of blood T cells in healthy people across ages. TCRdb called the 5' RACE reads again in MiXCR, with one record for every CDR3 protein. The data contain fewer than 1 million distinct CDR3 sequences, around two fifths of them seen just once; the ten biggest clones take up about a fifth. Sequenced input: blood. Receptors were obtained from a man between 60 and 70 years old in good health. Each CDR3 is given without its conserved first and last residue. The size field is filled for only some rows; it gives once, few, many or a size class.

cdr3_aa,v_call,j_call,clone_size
ASERSGGAYNEQF,TRBV6-5,TRBJ2-1,NA
ASSRDSVTWEQY,TRBV14,TRBJ2-5,NA
ASSPLAGGPKETQY,TRBV18,TRBJ2-5,NA
ATSGPQLQGETQY,TRBV15,TRBJ2-5,NA
AIKGDSNYEQY,TRBV10-3,TRBJ2-7,few
ASSAGTNYNEQF,TRBV9,TRBJ2-1,few
SAPLLFGTIQETQY,TRBV20-1,TRBJ2-5,NA
ASSLGVMNTEAF,TRBV7-9,TRBJ1-1,few
ASSVDGSGTDTQY,TRBV9,TRBJ2-3,NA
ASSPDRTSYNEQF,TRBV6-2/TRBV6-3,TRBJ2-1,NA
ASSRGSSTYEQY,TRBV3-1,TRBJ2-7,once
SVGGQGGTDTQY,TRBV29-1,TRBJ2-3,NA
ASSQESLEAGESTDTQY,TRBV3-1,TRBJ2-3,NA
SVEGNRGLNGYT,TRBV29-1,TRBJ1-2,few
SVEGTLNEQF,TRBV29-1,TRBJ2-1,few
VSGVATSSEQF,TRBV12-5,TRBJ2-1,NA
ASSRGAETTEAF,TRBV5-5,TRBJ1-1,few
AGAPLGGQGDQETQY,TRBV6-2/TRBV6-3,TRBJ2-5,NA
ASSSFGITDTQY,TRBV11-2,TRBJ2-3,once
AGSPGPGEDTEAF,TRBV7-2,TRBJ1-1,NA
ARSGGHNEQF,TRBV2,TRBJ2-1,NA
ASGWSLQY,TRBV6-2/TRBV6-3,TRBJ2-4,NA
ASSLASSPEYEQF,TRBV5-1,TRBJ2-1,NA
ASSPMGRGYTGELF,TRBV2,TRBJ2-2,NA
SASLIGATDTQY,TRBV20-1,TRBJ2-3,few
SVEDPRQPYNEQF,TRBV29-1,TRBJ2-1,few